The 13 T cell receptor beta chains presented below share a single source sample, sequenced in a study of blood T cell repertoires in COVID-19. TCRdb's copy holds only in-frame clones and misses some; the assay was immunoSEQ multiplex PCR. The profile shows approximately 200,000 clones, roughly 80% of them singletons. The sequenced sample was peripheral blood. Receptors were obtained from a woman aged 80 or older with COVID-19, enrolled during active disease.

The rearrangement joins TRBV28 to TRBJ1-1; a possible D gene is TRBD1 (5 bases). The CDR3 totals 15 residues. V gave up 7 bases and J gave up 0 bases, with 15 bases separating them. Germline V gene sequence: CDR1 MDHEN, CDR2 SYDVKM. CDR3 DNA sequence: TGTGCCAGCAAACGACAGCCCACCTTGAACACTGAAGCTTTCTTT. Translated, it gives CASKRQPTLNTEAFF.

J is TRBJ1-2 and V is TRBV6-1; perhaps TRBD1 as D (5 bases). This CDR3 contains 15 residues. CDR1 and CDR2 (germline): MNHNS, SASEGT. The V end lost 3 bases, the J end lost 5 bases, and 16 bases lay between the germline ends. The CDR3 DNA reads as TGTGCCAGCAGTGAGGGGGGGTCGCCTCGGTATGGCTACACCTTC. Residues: CASSEGGSPRYGYTF.

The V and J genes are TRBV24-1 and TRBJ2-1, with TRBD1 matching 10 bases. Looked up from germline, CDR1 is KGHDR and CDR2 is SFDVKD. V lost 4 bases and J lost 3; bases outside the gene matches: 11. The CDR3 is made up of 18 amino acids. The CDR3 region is CATSEPGQGMGFYNEQFF. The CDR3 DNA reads TGTGCCACCAGTGAACCGGGACAGGGGATGGGGTTCTACAATGAGCAGTTCTTC.

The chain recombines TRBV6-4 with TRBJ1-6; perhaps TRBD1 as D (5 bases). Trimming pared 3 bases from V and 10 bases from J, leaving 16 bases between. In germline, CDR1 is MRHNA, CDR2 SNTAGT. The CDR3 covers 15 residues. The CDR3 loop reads CASSEGGRISSPLHF. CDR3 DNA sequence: TGTGCCAGCAGTGAGGGGGGGAGGATTAGCTCACCCCTCCACTTT.

CDR3 sequence reads: CASSLYPGSKGDTIYF. CDR3 DNA sequence: TGTGCCAGCTCACTGTACCCCGGATCCAAGGGGGACACCATATATTTT. The J gene is TRBJ1-3, the V gene TRBV18, with D possibly TRBD1 on 6 matching bases. Trimming took 4 bases from V and 8 from J, leaving 21 bases between them. The CDR3 length is 16 residues. The germline V gene has CDR1 KGHSH and CDR2 LQKENI.

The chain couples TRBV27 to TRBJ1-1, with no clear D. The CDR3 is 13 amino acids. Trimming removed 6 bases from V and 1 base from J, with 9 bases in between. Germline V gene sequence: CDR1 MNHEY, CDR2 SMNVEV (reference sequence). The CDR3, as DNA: TGTGCCAGCAGCCGTAACAGGAACACTGAAGCTTTCTTT. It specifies CASSRNRNTEAFF.

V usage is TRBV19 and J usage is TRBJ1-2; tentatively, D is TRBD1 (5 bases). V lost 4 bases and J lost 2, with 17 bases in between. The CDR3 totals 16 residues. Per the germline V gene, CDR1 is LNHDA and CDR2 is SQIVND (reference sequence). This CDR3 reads CASSTPAGRENYGYTF. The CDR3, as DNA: TGTGCCAGTAGTACCCCAGCGGGCAGGGAGAACTATGGCTACACCTTC.

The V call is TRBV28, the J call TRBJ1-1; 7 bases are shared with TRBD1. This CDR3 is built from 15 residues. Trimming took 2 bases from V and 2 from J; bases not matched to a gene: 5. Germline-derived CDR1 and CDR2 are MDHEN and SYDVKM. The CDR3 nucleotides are TGTGCCAGCAGTTTAATGGGACAGATCAACACTGAAGCTTTCTTT. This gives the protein CASSLMGQINTEAFF.

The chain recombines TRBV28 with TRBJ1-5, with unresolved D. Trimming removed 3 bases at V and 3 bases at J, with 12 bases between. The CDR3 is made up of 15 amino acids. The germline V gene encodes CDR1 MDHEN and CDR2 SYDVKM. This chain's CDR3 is CASSFKGGYNQPQHF. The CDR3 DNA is TGTGCCAGCAGTTTTAAAGGCGGTTACAATCAGCCCCAGCATTTT. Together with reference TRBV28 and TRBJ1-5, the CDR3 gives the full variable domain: DVKVTQSSRYLVKRTGEKVFLECVQDMDHENMFWYRQDPGLGLRLIYFSYDVKMKEKGDIPEGYSVSREKKERFSLILESASTNQTSMYLCASSFKGGYNQPQHFGDGTRLSIL.

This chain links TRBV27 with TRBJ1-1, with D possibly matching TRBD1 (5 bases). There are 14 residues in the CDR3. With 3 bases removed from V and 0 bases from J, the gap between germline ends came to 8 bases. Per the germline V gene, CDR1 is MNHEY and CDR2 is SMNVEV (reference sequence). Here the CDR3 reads CASSFAGLNTEAFF. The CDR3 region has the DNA TGTGCCAGCAGTTTTGCGGGGCTGAACACTGAAGCTTTCTTT.

The CDR3 here is CASSEVAGNSPLHF. In DNA form, the CDR3 reads TGTGCCAGCAGTGAAGTAGCTGGTAATTCACCCCTCCACTTT. V usage is TRBV2 and J usage is TRBJ1-6; D ambiguous. Germline V gene lookup returns CDR1 SNHLY and CDR2 FYNNEI. With 1 base removed from V and 6 bases from J, the gap between germline ends came to 7 bases. The CDR3 runs to 14 residues.

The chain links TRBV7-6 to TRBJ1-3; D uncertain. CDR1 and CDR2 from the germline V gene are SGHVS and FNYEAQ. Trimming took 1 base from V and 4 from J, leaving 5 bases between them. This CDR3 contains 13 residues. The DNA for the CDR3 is TGTGCCAGCAGCTTAGGAGCCGGAAACACCATATATTTT. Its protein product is CASSLGAGNTIYF. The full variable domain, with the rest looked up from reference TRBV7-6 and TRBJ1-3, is GAGVSQSPRYKVTKRGQDVALRCDPISGHVSLYWYRQALGQGPEFLTYFNYEAQQDKSGLPNDRFSAERPEGSISTLTIQRTEQRDSAMYRCASSLGAGNTIYFGEGSWLTVV.

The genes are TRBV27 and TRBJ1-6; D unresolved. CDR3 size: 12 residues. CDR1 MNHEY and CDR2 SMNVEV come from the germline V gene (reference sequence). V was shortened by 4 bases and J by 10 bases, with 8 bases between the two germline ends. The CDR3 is CASSSRESPLHF. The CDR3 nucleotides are TGTGCCAGCAGTTCCCGGGAATCACCCCTCCACTTT.